The rows below give T cell receptor beta chains drawn from one sample of a study of T cell responses to AZD1222 COVID-19 vaccine. Produced via immunoSEQ multiplex PCR; TCRdb's table is partial and in-frame only. The table lists approximately 60,000 clones, about 83% of them singletons. The sequencing used peripheral blood, collected on day 0 of AZD1222 vaccination. These receptors were collected from an adult in good health. CDR3s leave out the opening cysteine and the closing phenylalanine or tryptophan. Fields, in order: V gene, J gene, CDR3 protein.

>TRBV4-3|TRBJ1-5
ASSQDRVSAMPQH
>TRBV5-4|TRBJ1-1
ASSLGAEMNTEAF
>TRBV5-6|TRBJ2-3
ASSRANTQY
>TRBV28|TRBJ1-6
ASSLLDSAGSPLH
>TRBV19|TRBJ1-1
ASSMGGTEAF
>TRBV6-1|TRBJ2-2
ASSEGRQRLNTGELF
>TRBV30|TRBJ2-6
AWEGSGANVLT
>TRBV2|TRBJ1-6
ASSDRGRIDNSPLH
>TRBV5-8|TRBJ2-2
ASSRRTGENTGELF
>TRBV9|TRBJ2-7
ASSVGAHRNYEQY
>TRBV11-2|TRBJ2-1
ASSLEATLDNEQF
>TRBV14|TRBJ1-5
ASSRMSGQPQH
>TRBV2|TRBJ2-1
ASSPYRGRLGYNEQF
>TRBV9|TRBJ2-5
ASSSPRGVAGGGVETQY
>TRBV15|TRBJ1-3
ATSLPSGNTIY
>TRBV9|TRBJ2-2
ASSVVSGGPNTGELF
>TRBV2|TRBJ1-5
ASSEGRGNQPQH
>TRBV4-2|TRBJ2-1
ASTSGTSGGAAYNEQF
>TRBV28|TRBJ2-2
ASIHPNTGELF
>TRBV27|TRBJ2-7
ASSFNRGAYEQY
>TRBV4-2|TRBJ1-1
ASSQVPGPNTEAF
>TRBV13|TRBJ2-1
ASSSPWGLANEQF